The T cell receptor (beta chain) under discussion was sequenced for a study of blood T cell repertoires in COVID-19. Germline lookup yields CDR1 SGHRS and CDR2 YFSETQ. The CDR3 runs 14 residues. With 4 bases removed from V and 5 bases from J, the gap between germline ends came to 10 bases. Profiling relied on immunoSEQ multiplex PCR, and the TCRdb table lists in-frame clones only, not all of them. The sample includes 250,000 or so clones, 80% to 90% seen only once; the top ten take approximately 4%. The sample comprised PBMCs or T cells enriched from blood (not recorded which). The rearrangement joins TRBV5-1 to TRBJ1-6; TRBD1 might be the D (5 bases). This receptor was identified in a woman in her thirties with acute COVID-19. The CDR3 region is CASSPQTDNSPLHF. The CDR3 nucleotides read TGCGCCAGCAGCCCACAGACAGATAATTCACCCCTCCACTTT.